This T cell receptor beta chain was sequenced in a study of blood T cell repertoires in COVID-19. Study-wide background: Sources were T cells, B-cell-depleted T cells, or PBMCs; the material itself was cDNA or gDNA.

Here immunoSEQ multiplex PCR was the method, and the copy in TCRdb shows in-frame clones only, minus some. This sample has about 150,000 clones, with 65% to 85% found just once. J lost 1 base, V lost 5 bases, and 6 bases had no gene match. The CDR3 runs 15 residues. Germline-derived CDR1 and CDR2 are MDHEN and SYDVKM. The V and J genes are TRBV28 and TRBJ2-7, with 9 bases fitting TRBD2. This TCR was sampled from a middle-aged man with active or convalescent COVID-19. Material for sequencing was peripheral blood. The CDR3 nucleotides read TGTGCCAGCAGTAGTCGAGCGGGAGGTTCCTACGAGCAGTACTTC. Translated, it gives CASSSRAGGSYEQYF.